What follows are 20 T cell receptor beta chains derived from one specimen sequenced in a study of cytomegalovirus exposure and HLA in healthy donors. The PCR made use of 60 Vbeta and 13 Jbeta primers. Data came from immunoSEQ multiplex PCR; TCRdb stores just in-frame clones and leaves some out. The sample includes approximately 190,000 clones, around 80% of them seen just once. Sequenced: PBMCs. All receptors come from a woman younger than 30 in good health and CMV-seropositive.

The CDR3 region is CASSPGLAGSYNEQFF. The CDR3 DNA reads as TGTGCCAGCTCACCAGGACTAGCGGGTTCCTACAATGAGCAGTTCTTC. This chain links TRBV18 with TRBJ2-1; TRBD2 aligns across 11 bases. Germline V gene data show CDR1 as KGHSH and CDR2 as LQKENI. The CDR3 loop spans 16 amino acids. Trimming removed 2 bases from V and 1 base from J; junction bases left unmatched: 1.

This clone was observed a few times. The V gene is TRBV6-1, the J gene TRBJ2-3; 8 positions agree with TRBD1. Trimming removed 7 bases from V and 4 bases from J; junction bases left unmatched: 10. CDR3 length: 15 residues. The germline gives CDR1 MNHNS, CDR2 SASEGT. CDR3 in amino acids: CASKSGGAGADTQYF. In nucleotides, the CDR3 is TGTGCCAGCAAATCAGGGGGCGCTGGGGCAGATACGCAGTATTTT.

V and J are TRBV6-4 and TRBJ2-1; TRBD2 agrees at 13 bases. The CDR3 consists of 15 residues. V lost 5 bases to trimming and J lost 4 bases; unmatched junction nucleotides: 2. CDR1 and CDR2 from the germline V gene are MRHNA and SNTAGT. The CDR3: CASSTSGGAYNEQFF. The CDR3 DNA sequence: TGTGCCAGCAGTACTAGCGGGGGGGCTTACAATGAGCAGTTCTTC.

V gene TRBV18 combines with J gene TRBJ2-5, with D possibly being TRBD1 (6 bases). Germline lookup yields CDR1 KGHSH and CDR2 LQKENI. The CDR3 loop spans 14 amino acids. Trimming pared 3 bases from V and 5 bases from J, leaving 13 bases between. This CDR3 is CASSPSGARETQYF. CDR3 sequence (DNA): TGTGCCAGCTCACCGTCAGGGGCCCGGGAGACCCAGTACTTC.

This chain connects TRBV28 to TRBJ1-2; D unresolved. The CDR3 sequence is 13 residues long. Trimming cost V 2 bases and J 2 bases, with 6 bases left between them. CDR1 MDHEN and CDR2 SYDVKM come from the germline V gene. The CDR3 DNA sequence: TGTGCCAGCAGTTTACCAGGAAACTATGGCTACACCTTC. Its protein product is CASSLPGNYGYTF.

The rearrangement uses TRBV11-2 and TRBJ1-6; maybe TRBD1 (5 bases). CDR3 length equals 15 residues. Germline V gene data show CDR1 as SGHAT and CDR2 as FQNNGV. V lost 1 base to trimming and J lost 7 bases, with 11 bases between them. Written as DNA, the CDR3 is TGTGCCAGCAGCTTAGCAGGGCCAGGGAATTCACCCCTCCACTTT. As protein: CASSLAGPGNSPLHF.

The chain joins TRBV11-2 to TRBJ2-2; D is undetermined. The germline gives CDR1 SGHAT, CDR2 FQNNGV. This CDR3 has 12 residues. V was trimmed by 1 base and J by 7 bases, leaving 4 bases between them. CDR3 amino acids: CASSLVYGELFF. Here the CDR3 DNA reads TGTGCCAGCAGCTTAGTTTACGGGGAGCTGTTTTTT.

This chain joins TRBV30 and TRBJ1-6, with D unresolved. CDR1 is GTSNPN and CDR2 is SVGIG in the germline V gene (reference sequence). V gave up 2 bases and J gave up 10 bases, with 21 bases separating them. The length of the CDR3 is 16 residues. The CDR3 DNA follows: TGTGCCTGGAGTCGGACGGAACATCTCTCGGGGTCACCCCTCCACTTT. It yields the protein CAWSRTEHLSGSPLHF.

Note on this clone: Other DNA sequences in the sample encode the same CDR3. The chain has TRBV7-7 and TRBJ2-2; the match to TRBD2 covers 7 bases. CDR3 length: 13 amino acids. Germline V lookup: CDR1 SSHAT, CDR2 FNYEAQ (reference sequence). CDR3 in DNA: TGTGCTACCCCGACCCGGGGGGCCGGGGAGCTGTTTTTT. Translation: CATPTRGAGELFF.

V is TRBV25-1 and J is TRBJ2-1; 9 nucleotides line up with TRBD2. This CDR3 comprises 15 residues. Germline-derived CDR1 and CDR2 are MGHDK and SYGVNS. Trimming cost V 2 bases and J 5 bases; bases outside gene matches: 4. The CDR3 DNA sequence: TGTGCCAGCAGTGAACTAATAGCGGGGGACAATGAGCAGTTCTTC. Translation: CASSELIAGDNEQFF. The full variable domain, its missing parts supplied by reference TRBV25-1 and TRBJ2-1, is EADIYQTPRYLVIGTGKKITLECSQTMGHDKMYWYQQDPGMELHLIHYSYGVNSTEKGDLSSESTVSRIRTEHFPLTLESARPSHTSQYLCASSELIAGDNEQFFGPGTRLTVL.

This rearrangement joins TRBV6-1 to TRBJ1-1, with a weak D call TRBD1 (6 bases). CDR1 is MNHNS, CDR2 SASEGT, per germline. The V gene lost 2 bases and the J gene lost 1 base, with 11 bases spanning the gap. This CDR3 has 15 residues. The CDR3 region has the DNA TGTGCCAGCAGTGAATCGGCAGGGGAGAACACTGAAGCTTTCTTT. Amino acids: CASSESAGENTEAFF.

The chain is built from TRBV27 and TRBJ2-4; tentatively, D is TRBD1 (6 bases). Trimming took off 2 bases at V and 3 bases at J, with 14 bases between the two ends. In germline, CDR1 is MNHEY, CDR2 SMNVEV (reference sequence). The CDR3 covers 16 residues. CDR3: CASSLPPDRGKNIQYF. Written as DNA, the CDR3 is TGTGCCAGCAGTTTACCCCCGGACAGAGGCAAAAACATTCAGTACTTC.

The table lists this clone with a few counts. The V call is TRBV9, the J call TRBJ2-7; 10 bases line up with TRBD1. The length of the CDR3 is 14 residues. The trim removed 0 bases at V and 5 bases at J, leaving 2 bases unmatched. CDR1 SGDLS and CDR2 YYNGEE come from the germline V gene. The CDR3 DNA follows: TGTGCCAGCAGCGTAGTGGGGACAGGGGACGAGCAGTACTTC. It yields the protein CASSVVGTGDEQYF.

V is TRBV7-8 and J is TRBJ2-1; 13 positions match TRBD2. The CDR3 extends over 17 amino acids. V lost 4 bases to trimming and J lost 12 bases; unmatched junction nucleotides: 15. Germline V gene lookup returns CDR1 SGHVS and CDR2 FQNEAQ. CDR3 DNA: TGTGCCAGCAGCTCGACCCTCCGGACTAGCGGGGGAAGGGGGCAGTTCTTC. This sequence encodes CASSSTLRTSGGRGQFF.

The V and J genes are TRBV9 and TRBJ2-5, with TRBD1 matching 7 bases. This CDR3 comprises 15 residues. Germline V gene data show CDR1 as SGDLS and CDR2 as YYNGEE. The trim removed 0 bases at V and 0 bases at J, leaving 2 bases unmatched. DNA for the CDR3: TGTGCCAGCAGCGTAGGGGGACAGTACCAAGAGACCCAGTACTTC. Protein sequence: CASSVGGQYQETQYF.

The chain has TRBV7-3 and TRBJ1-1; D not certain. The CDR3 loop spans 13 amino acids. Germline lookup yields CDR1 SGHTA and CDR2 FQGTGA. V lost 3 bases, J lost 6 bases, and 11 bases lay in between. In DNA, the CDR3 is TGTGCCAGCAGCTTTTTCCGTCGCGCTGAAGCTTTCTTT. Translation gives CASSFFRRAEAFF.

The V gene is TRBV30, the J gene TRBJ1-4; D unresolved. The V gene's germline CDR1 is GTSNPN and CDR2 SVGIG (reference sequence). This CDR3 spans 15 amino acids. The CDR3 is CAIRGSMATNEKLFF. In nucleotides, the CDR3 is TGTGCGATTAGAGGGAGCATGGCAACTAATGAAAAACTGTTTTTT.

The rearrangement links TRBV7-6 to TRBJ1-2; 9 positions match TRBD1. CDR1 and CDR2 (germline): SGHVS, FNYEAQ. After removal of 6 bases from V and 5 bases from J, the junction contained 4 bases not matched to a gene. The length of the CDR3 is 13 residues. The CDR3 DNA follows: TGTGCCAGCAGACTCGGGACAGGGTATGGCTACACCTTC. Encoded protein: CASRLGTGYGYTF.

This chain connects TRBV5-6 to TRBJ2-5; D perhaps matches TRBD2 (6 bases). Trimming took 2 bases from V and 4 from J, leaving 12 bases between them. Germline assignment: CDR1 SGHDT and CDR2 YYEEEE. This CDR3 contains 14 residues. For the CDR3, the DNA is TGTGCCAGCAGCTTTGGGACTGGGGGAGAGACCCAGTACTTC. This encodes CASSFGTGGETQYF.

The chain uses TRBV6-1 and TRBJ1-6; 9 nucleotides match TRBD1. With 4 bases clipped from V and 12 bases from J, the junction kept 19 bases outside the gene matches. The CDR3 has 18 amino acids. Germline-derived CDR1 and CDR2 are MNHNS and SASEGT. CDR3 DNA: TGTGCCAGCAGTGCGGGAGGGCGGACAGGGGATCGGGGAAAACCCCTCCACTTT. It encodes CASSAGGRTGDRGKPLHF.